Presented here are 30 T cell receptor beta chains from one specimen sequenced in a study of T-cell memory formation after mild COVID-19. In TCRdb, the 5' RACE reads were re-called with MiXCR into one record per CDR3 protein. The sample includes roughly 280,000 distinct CDR3 sequences, approximately 7.6% of them seen just once. The sequenced sample consisted of PBMCs or a T cell subset sorted from them (not recorded which). The receptors derive from a man aged 18 to 30 who had mild COVID-19 (a few samples of this study predate the infection). Cell type and time point are not known.

This clonotype was picked up a small number of times. V usage is TRBV7-9 and J usage is TRBJ2-5; D is ambiguous. Germline V gene sequence: CDR1 SEHNR, CDR2 FQNEAQ (reference sequence). The CDR3 loop spans 11 amino acids. Deletions cut 4 bases from V and 11 bases from J, with 11 bases between. CDR3 bases: TGTGCCAGCAGCTCCACCGGCCAGCAGTACTTC. Its translation: CASSSTGQQYF.

This clonotype came up a few times. This chain joins TRBV11-2 and TRBJ2-2; a possible D gene is TRBD1 (6 bases). Germline CDR1 and CDR2: SGHAT and FQNNGV. V was pared by 5 bases and J by 6 bases, with 16 bases between. This CDR3 is built from 15 residues. CDR3 sequence reads: CASSTRPGAAGELFF. The CDR3 DNA reads TGTGCCAGCAGCACCCGACCAGGGGCGGCCGGGGAGCTGTTTTTT.

The chain carries TRBV5-1 and TRBJ2-4; D may be TRBD1 or TRBD2 (5 bases each). CDR3 length equals 17 residues. Germline V gene sequence: CDR1 SGHRS, CDR2 YFSETQ. Trimming removed 4 bases at V and 8 bases at J, with 25 bases between. CDR3 sequence: CASSQAGRTTAKDIQYF. The CDR3 DNA is TGCGCCAGCAGCCAGGCAGGGAGAACGACGGCGAAGGACATTCAGTACTTC.

The chain is built from TRBV7-3 and TRBJ2-5; D not resolved. Per germline, CDR1 SGHTA and CDR2 FQGTGA. This CDR3 is 13 amino acids long. With 3 bases removed from V and 5 bases from J, the gap between germline ends came to 10 bases. The CDR3 DNA follows: TGTGCCAGCAGCTTCGGCCCCAGGGAGACCCAGTACTTC. Protein: CASSFGPRETQYF.

Ten or more counts support this clonotype. The chain is built from TRBV12-3 or TRBV12-4 and TRBJ2-7, with 7 bases aligning to TRBD1. With 1 base clipped from V and 2 bases from J, the junction kept 5 bases outside the gene matches. The CDR3 loop spans 15 amino acids. DNA of the CDR3: TGTGCCAGCAGTTTAGGTGTGACAGGGCCCTACGAGCAGTACGTC. It specifies CASSLGVTGPYEQYV.

This clonotype was counted between two and nine times. The chain uses TRBV6-5 and TRBJ1-5; D unresolved. The germline gives CDR1 MNHEY, CDR2 SVGAGI. V was shortened by 5 bases and J by 4 bases, with 15 bases between the two germline ends. CDR3 length equals 15 residues. The CDR3 nucleotides are TGTGCCAGCAGTGCGGACGCCGGGAGGAATCAGCCCCAGCATTTT. Encoded protein: CASSADAGRNQPQHF.

This clonotype has more than one count but fewer than ten. This rearrangement joins TRBV27 to TRBJ1-2; D possibly corresponds to TRBD1 (5 bases). CDR3 length: 14 amino acids. V dropped 6 bases and J dropped 3 bases, with 14 bases sitting between them. Germline assignment: CDR1 MNHEY and CDR2 SMNVEV (reference sequence). The CDR3 DNA reads TGTGCCAGCAGACGAACGGACACTCACTATGGCTACACCTTC. Amino acids: CASRRTDTHYGYTF.

The rearrangement uses TRBV5-6 and TRBJ2-7; 7 nucleotides agree with TRBD2. CDR1 is SGHDT and CDR2 is YYEEEE in the germline V gene. This CDR3 contains 15 residues. Unmatched junction bases numbered 4, after V lost 0 bases and J lost 1 base. Here the CDR3 DNA reads TGTGCCAGCAGCTTGGTGGGCGGGGGATCCTACGAGCAGTACTTC. Its translation: CASSLVGGGSYEQYF.

This clonotype has only a few counts. This sequence joins TRBV5-1 and TRBJ2-1; no clear D. CDR3 size: 17 residues. Germline values: CDR1 SGHRS, CDR2 YFSETQ. V gave up 3 bases and J gave up 0 bases, with 16 bases separating them. Written as DNA, the CDR3 is TGCGCCAGCAGCTCGACTGACTTCGTGAGCTCCTACAATGAGCAGTTCTTC. Protein product: CASSSTDFVSSYNEQFF.

The sample holds many counts of this clonotype. The chain recombines TRBV12-3 or TRBV12-4 with TRBJ2-2; 8 bases agree with TRBD1. CDR3 length: 16 amino acids. V lost 5 bases and J lost 1; bases outside the gene matches: 6. The CDR3 region is CASSPWGQVNTGELFF. The DNA of the CDR3 is TGTGCCAGCAGTCCATGGGGACAGGTGAACACCGGGGAGCTGTTTTTT.

This sequence joins TRBV6-2 or TRBV6-3 and TRBJ2-2; D might be TRBD1 (6 bases). The CDR3 sequence is 16 residues long. Per germline, CDR1 MNHEY and CDR2 SVGEGT. Trimming took off 6 bases at V and 2 bases at J, with 16 bases between the two ends. CDR3 sequence reads: CASREARDTNTGELFF. CDR3 DNA sequence: TGTGCCAGCAGGGAAGCCCGGGACACAAACACCGGGGAGCTGTTTTTT.

Here the CDR3 reads CASSLETSGLGTQYF. CDR3 in DNA: TGTGCCAGCAGCTTGGAAACTAGCGGTCTGGGGACCCAGTACTTC. The chain joins TRBV5-6 to TRBJ2-5; 8 bases agree with TRBD2. With V trimmed by 0 bases and J by 7 bases, 8 bases remained unmatched. Germline CDR1 and CDR2: SGHDT and YYEEEE. This CDR3 region has 15 residues.

The chain couples TRBV5-1 to TRBJ2-5; 7 bases are shared with TRBD2. V lost 1 base and J lost 2; bases outside the gene matches: 5. CDR1 SGHRS and CDR2 YFSETQ come from the germline V gene. The CDR3 length is 15 residues. The CDR3 spells CASSLWTGRQETQYF. DNA of the CDR3: TGCGCCAGCAGCTTGTGGACCGGGAGGCAAGAGACCCAGTACTTC.

The sample holds a few counts of this clonotype. V is TRBV5-1 and J is TRBJ2-1; D possibly corresponds to TRBD2 (6 bases). From germline, CDR1 is SGHRS and CDR2 YFSETQ. The CDR3 totals 13 residues. Trimming shortened V by 4 bases and J by 5 bases, and 10 bases separated the two germline ends. CDR3 residues: CASSAGTNNEQFF. The CDR3 DNA follows: TGCGCCAGCAGCGCGGGGACGAACAATGAGCAGTTCTTC.

This clonotype was seen ten or more times. This chain uses TRBV4-3 with TRBJ2-1, with a possible D match to TRBD2 (5 bases). Germline V gene data show CDR1 as LGHNA and CDR2 as YSLEER. V lost 4 bases to trimming and J lost 2 bases, with 15 bases between them. The CDR3 spans 16 residues. CDR3 DNA sequence: TGCGCCAGCAGCCGGTCGACGAGGACTCCCTACAATGAGCAGTTCTTC. Its protein is CASSRSTRTPYNEQFF.

This sequence joins TRBV4-3 and TRBJ2-1, with D unresolved. Trimming took 1 base from V and 7 from J, leaving 8 bases between them. CDR3 length: 13 residues. Germline V CDR1 and CDR2: LGHNA, YSLEER. CDR3 protein: CASSQVPENEQFF. The CDR3, as DNA: TGCGCCAGCAGCCAAGTCCCCGAGAATGAGCAGTTCTTC.

This clonotype was counted many times. The chain employs TRBV20-1 and TRBJ2-1, with 10 nucleotides matching TRBD2. The CDR3 is 15 residues long. V dropped 0 bases and J dropped 6; count of bases not matched to a gene: 5. Per the germline V gene, CDR1 is DFQATT and CDR2 is SNEGSKA (reference sequence). Here the CDR3 DNA reads TGCAGTGCTAGAGATCAGAGCGGGGGGGCCAATGAGCAGTTCTTC. Translated: CSARDQSGGANEQFF.

This CDR3 reads CASSPTQGTSSYNEQFF. Here the CDR3 DNA reads TGTGCCAGCAGCCCCACCCAGGGGACTAGCTCCTACAATGAGCAGTTCTTC. The chain couples TRBV7-9 to TRBJ2-1; 8 bases align to TRBD2. Germline CDR1 reads SEHNR; CDR2 reads FQNEAQ (reference sequence). Trimming removed 5 bases from V and 0 bases from J; junction bases left unmatched: 9. The CDR3 is made up of 17 amino acids. The entire variable domain, with the rest obtained from reference TRBV7-9 and TRBJ2-1, is as follows: DTGVSQNPRHKITKRGQNVTFRCDPISEHNRLYWYRQTLGQGPEFLTYFQNEAQLEKSRLLSDRFSAERPKGSFSTLEIQRTEQGDSAMYLCASSPTQGTSSYNEQFFGPGTRLTVL.

This clonotype was detected ten times or more. V usage is TRBV12-3 or TRBV12-4 and J usage is TRBJ2-3, with D perhaps matching TRBD2 (5 bases). The CDR3 contains 15 residues. V was trimmed by 5 bases and J by 0 bases, leaving 12 bases between them. The CDR3 spells CASSPRGTSTDTQYF. CDR3 nucleotide sequence: TGTGCCAGCAGTCCCCGGGGAACGAGCACAGATACGCAGTATTTT.

The chain has TRBV12-3 or TRBV12-4 and TRBJ2-2, with D tentatively TRBD2 (6 bases). CDR3 length: 17 amino acids. With 6 bases removed from V and 3 bases from J, the gap between germline ends came to 20 bases. The CDR3 DNA follows: TGTGCCAGCAGCCTGGGGACTCCCACACCTTACACCGGGGAGCTGTTTTTT. Translated: CASSLGTPTPYTGELFF.

This clonotype has at least ten counts. The chain is built from TRBV12-3 or TRBV12-4 and TRBJ2-5, with D possibly TRBD2 on 7 matching bases. Trimming shortened V by 7 bases and J by 1 base, and 13 bases separated the two germline ends. The CDR3 is 14 amino acids. CDR3 nucleotide sequence: TGTGCCAGCACTTTCGGGGGGCCCCAAGAGACCCAGTACTTC. Encoded protein: CASTFGGPQETQYF.

The chain links TRBV12-3 or TRBV12-4 to TRBJ2-5; D possibly corresponds to TRBD2 (6 bases). The CDR3 is 14 amino acids. V was trimmed by 3 bases and J by 2 bases, leaving 10 bases between them. The CDR3 here is CASSFSGHQETQYF. The CDR3 DNA sequence: TGTGCCAGCAGTTTCAGCGGGCATCAAGAGACCCAGTACTTC.

This clonotype is a singleton in its sample. Possible read error: a much larger clone is one base away. The chain carries TRBV5-1 and TRBJ2-7; TRBD2 is a possible D gene (6 bases). This CDR3 has 15 residues. Deletions cut 4 bases from V and 1 base from J, with 15 bases between. Germline CDR1 and CDR2: SGHRS and YFSETQ. The CDR3 DNA is TGCGCCAGCAGCATGGGGGGTCATGGGTCCTACGAGCAGTACTTC. It translates to CASSMGGHGSYEQYF.

This clonotype was seen more than once but under ten times. The chain links TRBV10-3 to TRBJ2-1, with 9 positions matching TRBD1. Trimming removed 7 bases from V and 7 bases from J; junction bases left unmatched: 5. The germline V gene has CDR1 ENHRY and CDR2 SYGVKD. The CDR3 length is 13 residues. The CDR3 protein is CAIMPGQGNEQFF. The CDR3 DNA sequence: TGTGCCATCATGCCGGGACAGGGTAATGAGCAGTTCTTC.

This clonotype was counted at least ten times. V usage is TRBV7-2 and J usage is TRBJ1-6; D not resolved. This CDR3 is 12 amino acids long. V was clipped by 5 bases and J by 6 bases, with 5 bases between them. Germline CDR1 and CDR2: SGHTA and FQGNSA. The CDR3 region has the DNA TGTGCCAGCAGCCGGGTTAATTCACCCCTCCACTTT. The encoded protein is CASSRVNSPLHF.

This clonotype was seen more than once but under ten times. The gene calls are TRBV7-8 and TRBJ1-1; D remains unclear. Between the trimmed V and J ends, which lost 5 bases and 2 bases, there was a span of 9 bases. Germline assignment: CDR1 SGHVS and CDR2 FQNEAQ. The CDR3 consists of 13 residues. As DNA, the CDR3 is TGTGCCAGCAGCACGCCGGGAAACACTGAAGCTTTCTTT. This translates into CASSTPGNTEAFF.

At least ten counts were recorded for this clonotype. This sequence joins TRBV20-1 and TRBJ2-7; D might be TRBD1 (6 bases). Germline values: CDR1 DFQATT, CDR2 SNEGSKA (reference sequence). Trimming pared 2 bases from V and 1 base from J, leaving 12 bases between. The CDR3 has 14 amino acids. CDR3 sequence (DNA): TGCAGTGCTAGATCCGACAGGATTTCCTACGAGCAGTACGTC. This sequence encodes CSARSDRISYEQYV.

The rearrangement joins TRBV7-9 to TRBJ1-1; possibly TRBD1 for D (6 bases). This CDR3 is built from 13 residues. Trimming took off 7 bases at V and 4 bases at J, with 13 bases between the two ends. Germline V gene sequence: CDR1 SEHNR, CDR2 FQNEAQ (reference sequence). CDR3 amino acids: CASTPDRTTEAFF. CDR3 nucleotides: TGTGCCAGCACCCCGGACAGAACCACTGAAGCTTTCTTT.

V is TRBV19 and J is TRBJ2-3; D perhaps matches TRBD2 (6 bases). Trimming left V 5 bases short and J 0 bases short, with 12 bases between. The CDR3 covers 15 residues. CDR1 is LNHDA and CDR2 is SQIVND in the germline V gene (reference sequence). CDR3 region: CASSYDSGSTDTQYF. CDR3 DNA sequence: TGTGCCAGTAGTTACGATAGCGGTAGCACAGATACGCAGTATTTT.

This clonotype was counted many times. The chain couples TRBV7-2 to TRBJ2-7; D ambiguous. The V end lost 3 bases, the J end lost 2 bases, and 5 bases lay between the germline ends. Germline CDR1 reads SGHTA; CDR2 reads FQGNSA. CDR3 length: 12 residues. This CDR3 reads CASSFLPYEQYF. CDR3 DNA: TGTGCCAGCAGCTTCCTCCCCTACGAGCAGTACTTC.